Each of the 19 T cell receptor beta chains below was sequenced from the same sample in a study of cytomegalovirus exposure and HLA in healthy donors. Both 60 Vbeta primers and 13 Jbeta primers went into the PCR. Sequenced by immunoSEQ multiplex PCR; TCRdb stores in-frame clones only, minus some. The table shows 240,000 or so clones, with over 70% occurring only once. The source material was PBMCs. All receptors come from a woman aged 60 to 75 in good health and CMV-seropositive.

This clone has more than one count but fewer than ten. CDR3 region: CASSLGGQGAPYSGNTIYF. DNA of the CDR3: TGTGCCAGCAGTTTGGGTGGACAGGGGGCCCCCTACTCTGGAAACACCATATATTTT. This chain links TRBV28 with TRBJ1-3, with 11 bases matching TRBD1. The germline V gene has CDR1 MDHEN and CDR2 SYDVKM. The length of the CDR3 is 19 residues. V lost 3 bases and J lost 0; bases outside the gene matches: 10.

This chain connects TRBV2 to TRBJ1-1, with 8 bases lining up with TRBD1. CDR3 size: 13 residues. Germline V lookup: CDR1 SNHLY, CDR2 FYNNEI. V lost 4 bases to trimming and J lost 8 bases; unmatched junction nucleotides: 6. The CDR3 bases are TGTGCCAGCAGTGCTGACAGGGGAATGGAAGCTTTCTTT. This gives the protein CASSADRGMEAFF.

The sample holds a few counts of this clone. The J gene is TRBJ2-7, the V gene TRBV7-9, with D perhaps matching TRBD1 (6 bases). Germline V gives CDR1 SEHNR, CDR2 FQNEAQ (reference sequence). This CDR3 comprises 14 residues. Trimming took off 4 bases at V and 3 bases at J, with 13 bases between the two ends. CDR3 in DNA: TGTGCCAGCAGCTCCCCCACAGGGTACTACGAGCAGTACTTC. Its protein is CASSSPTGYYEQYF.

V usage is TRBV6-1 and J usage is TRBJ2-3; 8 nucleotides match TRBD1. Germline lookup yields CDR1 MNHNS and CDR2 SASEGT. This CDR3 has 15 residues. V dropped 8 bases and J dropped 5; count of bases not matched to a gene: 12. In DNA, the CDR3 is TGTGCCAGCTGCCAGGACAGGGAGTGGGGAGATACGCAGTATTTT. Translation gives CASCQDREWGDTQYF.

The chain joins TRBV2 to TRBJ1-1, with a tentative D call TRBD1 (6 bases). V gave up 5 bases and J gave up 5 bases, with 12 bases separating them. From germline, CDR1 is SNHLY and CDR2 FYNNEI. CDR3 length: 13 amino acids. The CDR3 nucleotides are TGTGCCAGCAGTCGAGGGGGGGGGACTGAAGCTTTCTTT. It specifies CASSRGGGTEAFF.

V gene TRBV5-1 combines with J gene TRBJ2-2; 7 bases align to TRBD2. The V gene's germline CDR1 is SGHRS and CDR2 YFSETQ. This CDR3 has 16 residues. V shed 0 bases, J shed 5 bases, and the junction held 7 bases outside the gene matches. DNA for the CDR3: TGCGCCAGCAGCTTGGTTGCGGGAGATAGGACCGGGGAGCTGTTTTTT. Translated, it gives CASSLVAGDRTGELFF.

The chain is built from TRBV5-1 and TRBJ2-2; TRBD1 agrees at 7 bases. V lost 2 bases, J lost 2 bases, and 6 bases stayed unmatched. Germline loops: CDR1 SGHRS, CDR2 YFSETQ. The CDR3 sequence is 16 residues long. The CDR3 sequence is CASSFEGAFNTGELFF. Written as DNA, the CDR3 is TGCGCCAGCAGCTTCGAGGGGGCATTCAACACCGGGGAGCTGTTTTTT.

The chain links TRBV5-1 to TRBJ2-7, with 7 bases identical to TRBD1. Unmatched junction bases numbered 9, after V lost 2 bases and J lost 4 bases. The CDR3 is 15 amino acids. CDR1 and CDR2 (germline): SGHRS, YFSETQ. The CDR3 DNA follows: TGCGCCAGCAGCTTTGGGACAGTCTCGGTTTACGAGCAGTACTTC. It codes for CASSFGTVSVYEQYF.

This chain connects TRBV5-1 to TRBJ2-7; 7 bases match TRBD1. This CDR3 contains 15 residues. The V and J ends lost 3 bases and 1 base, in that order; junction bases with no gene match: 7. CDR1 SGHRS and CDR2 YFSETQ come from the germline V gene. The CDR3 DNA is TGCGCCAGCAGCTCCTGGGACAGAAAATCCTACGAGCAGTACTTC. Translated, it gives CASSSWDRKSYEQYF.

V usage is TRBV28 and J usage is TRBJ2-1; 12 bases are shared with TRBD2. Germline lookup yields CDR1 MDHEN and CDR2 SYDVKM. The CDR3 contains 13 residues. V dropped 11 bases and J dropped 10; count of bases not matched to a gene: 9. CDR3 residues: CAVLAGGFSEQFF. The CDR3 DNA reads TGTGCCGTACTAGCGGGGGGTTTCTCAGAGCAGTTCTTC.

This chain connects TRBV6-5 to TRBJ2-7; 8 bases match TRBD1. V shed 6 bases, J shed 6 bases, and the junction held 7 bases outside the gene matches. This CDR3 spans 13 amino acids. Germline V gene lookup returns CDR1 MNHEY and CDR2 SVGAGI. For the CDR3, the DNA is TGTGCCAGCAGCCAGGGACAGGCCGGCGAGCAGTACTTC. It translates to CASSQGQAGEQYF.

The V call is TRBV5-1, the J call TRBJ2-2; the match to TRBD2 covers 15 bases. J gave up 7 bases and V 0 bases, and 4 bases lay outside the gene matches. CDR3 size: 17 residues. CDR1 is SGHRS, CDR2 YFSETQ, per germline. The DNA for the CDR3 is TGCGCCAGCAGCTTGGGGACTAGCGGGAGGGCCGTCGGGGAGCTGTTTTTT. This gives the protein CASSLGTSGRAVGELFF.

The V call is TRBV27, the J call TRBJ1-2, with D possibly TRBD1 on 6 matching bases. CDR1 MNHEY and CDR2 SMNVEV come from the germline V gene (reference sequence). The CDR3 runs 14 residues. V lost 1 base and J lost 4, with 10 bases in between. The chain's CDR3 is CASSLWQGPYGYTF. CDR3 sequence (DNA): TGTGCCAGCAGTTTATGGCAGGGGCCCTATGGCTACACCTTC.

This sequence joins TRBV18 and TRBJ2-7, with TRBD1 identical over 11 bases. The ends lost 6 bases at V and 0 bases at J; junction bases unmatched: 4. CDR3 length: 15 residues. Germline V gene sequence: CDR1 KGHSH, CDR2 LQKENI. CDR3: CASSVGQGDSYEQYF. The CDR3 DNA sequence: TGTGCCAGCTCTGTGGGACAGGGGGACTCCTACGAGCAGTACTTC.

The rearrangement joins TRBV7-9 to TRBJ1-2, with 7 bases aligning to TRBD1. Trimming at V came to 5 bases and at J to 5 bases, leaving 5 bases not matched to a gene. Germline CDR1 is SEHNR and CDR2 is FQNEAQ (reference sequence). The CDR3 is made up of 13 amino acids. CDR3 protein: CASSRDSSYGYTF. DNA of the CDR3: TGTGCCAGCAGCCGGGACAGCAGTTATGGCTACACCTTC.

The chain uses TRBV7-3 and TRBJ1-1; no clear D gene. CDR1 is SGHTA, CDR2 FQGTGA, per germline. This CDR3 has 16 residues. Trimming took off 4 bases at V and 2 bases at J, with 17 bases between the two ends. The CDR3, as DNA: TGTGCCAGCAGCTCCCGCATGGAGGGCCTCAACACTGAAGCTTTCTTT. It translates to CASSSRMEGLNTEAFF.

A remark on this clone: Other nucleotide sequences from this sample produce the same CDR3. The chain is built from TRBV7-2 and TRBJ2-7; 13 bases fit TRBD2. J was trimmed by 6 bases and V by 3 bases; bases with no gene match: 5. The CDR3 contains 15 residues. Per germline, CDR1 SGHTA and CDR2 FQGNSA. The CDR3 DNA is TGTGCCAGCAGCTTCGGACTAGCGGGAGTTCCCGAGCAGTACTTC. Translated, it gives CASSFGLAGVPEQYF.

This clone was observed a few times. The chain is built from TRBV18 and TRBJ2-1; D possibly corresponds to TRBD2 (5 bases). The germline gives CDR1 KGHSH, CDR2 LQKENI. The V and J ends lost 6 bases and 0 bases respectively, with 21 bases between them. The CDR3 covers 18 residues. The CDR3 loop is CASSSFGPGLGSYNEQFF. DNA for the CDR3: TGTGCCAGCTCGTCTTTTGGCCCCGGACTGGGCTCCTACAATGAGCAGTTCTTC.

This clone has just one count. The chain carries TRBV7-9 and TRBJ2-2; D is possibly TRBD2 (5 bases). V was clipped by 9 bases and J by 1 base, with 12 bases between them. Germline-derived CDR1 and CDR2 are SEHNR and FQNEAQ (reference sequence). The CDR3 runs to 14 residues. CDR3 DNA sequence: TGTGCCAGGTCGCGTGGAGGGAACACCGGGGAGCTGTTTTTT. Translating it yields CARSRGGNTGELFF.